This is a list of T cell receptor beta chains from one sample in a study of post-analysis software for immune sequencing data. TCRdb redid the calling of the PCR reads with MiXCR, one entry per CDR3 protein. The sample records hundreds of thousands of distinct CDR3 sequences, around 33% being singletons. The sample comprised blood. These receptors all come from a girl aged 10 to 17 with multiple sclerosis. The conserved cysteine and the conserved F or W are not part of the CDR3 here.

TRBV7-9	TRBJ1-5	ASSSGTGEFYSNQPQH
TRBV7-2	TRBJ2-1	ASSLAKELRLAGGPFRF
TRBV30	TRBJ2-7	AWERAGYEQY
TRBV4-1	TRBJ2-3	ASSATGAGEWDTQY
TRBV9	TRBJ2-2	ASSVVAGELF
TRBV6-6	TRBJ2-2	ASSPRGGLPGELF
TRBV6-5	TRBJ1-4	ASSYSGQGPDEKLF
TRBV18	TRBJ2-1	ASSPPTSGGSYNEQF
TRBV7-2	TRBJ1-1	ASSLLGGTYEAF
TRBV13	TRBJ2-5	ASSLVGFQETQY
TRBV2	TRBJ2-5	ASSELWTSQETQY
TRBV12-3/TRBV12-4	TRBJ1-6	ASSLTRQGNSPLH
TRBV7-9	TRBJ1-2	ASSLEWGGDGYT
TRBV12-3/TRBV12-4	-	ASSLGRHPYEQY
TRBV27	TRBJ1-6	ASSFSGQLGSPLH
TRBV9	TRBJ2-7	ASSVDGAPYEQY
TRBV20-1	TRBJ1-2	SAHSLRGGAREFYGYT
TRBV28	TRBJ2-2	ASLDWAGVHPGELF
TRBV9	TRBJ1-2	ASSVVPDINSGYT
TRBV7-9	TRBJ1-2	ASSLPGPANYGYT
TRBV20-1	TRBJ2-1	SASSFRGYNEQF
TRBV25-1	TRBJ2-1	ASSEGWGPYNEQF
TRBV4-3	TRBJ2-3	ASSQAVAGRTDTQY
TRBV5-1	TRBJ1-2	ASSFDRDGYT
TRBV6-4	TRBJ1-5	ASVQGASQPQH
TRBV4-3	TRBJ2-1	ASSQDRPGGAYNEQF
TRBV10-3	TRBJ2-5	AISYGGATGETQY
TRBV20-1	TRBJ2-5	SARDRPGTGGAGQY
TRBV6-5	TRBJ1-2	ASSAYTGANYGYT